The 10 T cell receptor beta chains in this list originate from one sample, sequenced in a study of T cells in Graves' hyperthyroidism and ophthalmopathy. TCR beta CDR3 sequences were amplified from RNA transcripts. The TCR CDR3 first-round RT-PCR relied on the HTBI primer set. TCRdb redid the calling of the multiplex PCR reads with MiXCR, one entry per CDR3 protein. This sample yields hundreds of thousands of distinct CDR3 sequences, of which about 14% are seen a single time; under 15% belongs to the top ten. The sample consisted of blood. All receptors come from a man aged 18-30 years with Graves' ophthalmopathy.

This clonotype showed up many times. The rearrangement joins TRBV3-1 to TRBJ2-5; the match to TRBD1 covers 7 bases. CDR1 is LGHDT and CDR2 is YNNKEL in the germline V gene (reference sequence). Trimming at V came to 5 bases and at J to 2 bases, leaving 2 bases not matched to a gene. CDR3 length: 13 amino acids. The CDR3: CASSLQGQETQYF. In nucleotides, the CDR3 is TGTGCCAGCAGCTTACAGGGGCAAGAGACCCAGTACTTC.

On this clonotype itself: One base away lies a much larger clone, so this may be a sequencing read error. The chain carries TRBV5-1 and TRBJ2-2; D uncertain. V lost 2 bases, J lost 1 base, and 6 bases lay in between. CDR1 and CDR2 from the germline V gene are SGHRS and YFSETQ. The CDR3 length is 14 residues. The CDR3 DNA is TGCGCCAGCAGCTTCTGGGAGAACACCGGGGAGCTGTTTTTT. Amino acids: CASSFWENTGELFF.

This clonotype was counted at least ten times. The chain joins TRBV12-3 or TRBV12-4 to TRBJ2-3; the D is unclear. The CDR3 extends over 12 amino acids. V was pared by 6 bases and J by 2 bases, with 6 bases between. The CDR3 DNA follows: TGTGCCAGCAGCGAGACCACAGATACGCAGTATTTT. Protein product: CASSETTDTQYF.

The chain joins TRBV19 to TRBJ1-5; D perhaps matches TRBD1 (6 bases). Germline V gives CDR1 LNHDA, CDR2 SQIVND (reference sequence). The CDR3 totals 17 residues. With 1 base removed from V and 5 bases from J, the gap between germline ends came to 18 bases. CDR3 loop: CASSIGGQGWGYQPQHF. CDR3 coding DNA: TGTGCCAGTAGTATAGGGGGGCAGGGGTGGGGTTATCAGCCCCAGCATTTT.

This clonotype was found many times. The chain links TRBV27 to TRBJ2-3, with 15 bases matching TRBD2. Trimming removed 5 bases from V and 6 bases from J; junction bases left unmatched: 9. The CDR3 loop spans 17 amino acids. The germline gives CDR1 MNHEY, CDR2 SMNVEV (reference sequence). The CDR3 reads CASSPRTSGGAGDTQYF. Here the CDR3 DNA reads TGTGCCAGCAGTCCTCGGACTAGCGGGGGGGCCGGCGATACGCAGTATTTT.

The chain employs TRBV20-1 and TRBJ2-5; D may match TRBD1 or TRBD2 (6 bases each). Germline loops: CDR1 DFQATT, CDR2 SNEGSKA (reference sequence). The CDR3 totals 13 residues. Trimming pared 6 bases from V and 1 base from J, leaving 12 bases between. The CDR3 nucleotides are TGCAGTGCGGCAAGGGGGGCCCAAGAGACCCAGTACTTC. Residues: CSAARGAQETQYF.

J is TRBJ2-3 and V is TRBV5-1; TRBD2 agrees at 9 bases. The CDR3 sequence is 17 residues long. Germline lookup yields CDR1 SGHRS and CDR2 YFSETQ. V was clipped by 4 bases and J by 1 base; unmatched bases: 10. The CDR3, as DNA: TGCGCCAGCAGCCCGGGCGGTAGCGGGGGCCGCACAGATACGCAGTATTTT. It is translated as CASSPGGSGGRTDTQYF.

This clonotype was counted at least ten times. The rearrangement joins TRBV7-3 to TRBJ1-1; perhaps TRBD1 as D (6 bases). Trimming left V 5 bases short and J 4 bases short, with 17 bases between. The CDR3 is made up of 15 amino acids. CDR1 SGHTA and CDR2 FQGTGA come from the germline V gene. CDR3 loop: CASSLKSGVRTEAFF. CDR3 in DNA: TGTGCCAGCAGCCTAAAATCAGGGGTTCGCACTGAAGCTTTCTTT.

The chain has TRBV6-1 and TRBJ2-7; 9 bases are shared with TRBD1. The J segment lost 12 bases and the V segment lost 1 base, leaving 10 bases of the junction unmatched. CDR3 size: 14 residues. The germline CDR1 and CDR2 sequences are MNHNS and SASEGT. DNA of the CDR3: TGTGCCAGCAGTGAAGAACAGGGGGCTATTACAACGTACTTC. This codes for CASSEEQGAITTYF.

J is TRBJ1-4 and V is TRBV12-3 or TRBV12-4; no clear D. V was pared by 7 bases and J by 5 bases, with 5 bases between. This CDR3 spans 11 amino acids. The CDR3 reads CASKKNEKLFF. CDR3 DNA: TGTGCCAGCAAGAAAAATGAAAAACTGTTTTTT.